What follows are 10 T cell receptor beta chains derived from one specimen sequenced in a study of shared clonotypes between healthy human individuals. Repertoires were generated with immunoSEQ multiplex PCR, while TCRdb's copy carries only in-frame clones and drops some. The data contain roughly 1,100,000 clones, approximately 72% of them singletons. Sequenced sample: memory CD4+ T cells sorted from blood. Subset: CD45RA-negative fraction. The origin of the receptors is a young man in good health.

This sequence joins TRBV30 and TRBJ1-5; D not certain. Germline-derived CDR1 and CDR2 are GTSNPN and SVGIG (reference sequence). The CDR3 loop spans 14 amino acids. The germline V and J ends were trimmed by 2 bases and 4 bases, with 12 bases remaining between them. This CDR3 is CAWSFAEGNQPQHF. The DNA of the CDR3 is TGTGCCTGGAGTTTTGCGGAGGGAAATCAGCCCCAGCATTTT.

The count of this clone is one. Other DNA variants within this sample encode the same CDR3. The V and J genes are TRBV7-9 and TRBJ1-1; TRBD1 might be the D (5 bases). V was shortened by 4 bases and J by 4 bases, with 16 bases between the two germline ends. The CDR3 runs to 15 residues. Germline values: CDR1 SEHNR, CDR2 FQNEAQ (reference sequence). CDR3 DNA: TGTGCCAGCAGCTCAAGAGGGACTCAAGTCACTGAAGCTTTCTTT. It codes for CASSSRGTQVTEAFF.

This chain joins TRBV7-9 and TRBJ2-1; 9 nucleotides line up with TRBD2. V lost 5 bases and J lost 8; bases outside the gene matches: 10. CDR3 length equals 15 residues. Germline V gene lookup returns CDR1 SEHNR and CDR2 FQNEAQ (reference sequence). The CDR3 DNA follows: TGTGCCAGCAGCCCCCTTGGTAGCGGGAGCGATGAGCAGTTCTTC. This encodes CASSPLGSGSDEQFF.

This clone was recorded once. V and J are TRBV2 and TRBJ2-2; 7 positions match TRBD1. CDR1 SNHLY and CDR2 FYNNEI come from the germline V gene. CDR3 size: 13 residues. With V trimmed by 6 bases and J by 4 bases, 2 bases remained unmatched. Here the CDR3 reads CASRGGLTGELFF. The CDR3 region has the DNA TGTGCCAGCAGAGGGGGCCTCACCGGGGAGCTGTTTTTT.

This clone has a handful of counts. The genes are TRBV28 and TRBJ1-4; tentatively, D is TRBD1 (6 bases). This CDR3 is 15 amino acids long. Germline-derived CDR1 and CDR2 are MDHEN and SYDVKM. V gave up 8 bases and J gave up 2 bases, with 15 bases separating them. CDR3 region: CASALGGRTNEKLFF. CDR3 nucleotide sequence: TGTGCCAGCGCGTTAGGGGGGAGGACTAATGAAAAACTGTTTTTT.

The rearrangement uses TRBV7-2 and TRBJ2-5; 7 bases are shared with TRBD1. The CDR3 has 16 residues. The V and J ends lost 1 base and 4 bases, in that order; junction bases with no gene match: 9. CDR1 SGHTA and CDR2 FQGNSA come from the germline V gene. The CDR3 reads CASSLGAGGLGETQYF. CDR3 bases: TGTGCCAGCAGCTTAGGAGCAGGGGGTTTAGGAGAGACCCAGTACTTC.

Many counts were recorded for this clone. The genes are TRBV4-3 and TRBJ2-5; D not resolved. This CDR3 has 13 residues. From germline, CDR1 is LGHNA and CDR2 YSLEER. Deletions cut 1 base from V and 9 bases from J, with 12 bases between. CDR3 nucleotides: TGCGCCAGCAGCCAAGGCCCGGCTGGAGCCCAGTACTTC. Its protein product is CASSQGPAGAQYF.

This clone occurred a few times. In DNA, the CDR3 is TGTGCCAGCAGTGACCGGTACACAGATACGCAGTATTTT. It yields the protein CASSDRYTDTQYF. The gene calls are TRBV6-4 and TRBJ2-3; D is unclear. The CDR3 covers 13 residues. Trimming left V 2 bases short and J 2 bases short, with 5 bases between. Germline V gene lookup returns CDR1 MRHNA and CDR2 SNTAGT.

This clone came up once. The rearrangement uses TRBV7-2 and TRBJ2-5, with D possibly matching TRBD1 (5 bases). CDR3 length: 15 amino acids. The germline V gene has CDR1 SGHTA and CDR2 FQGNSA. The V and J ends lost 2 bases and 0 bases respectively, with 10 bases between them. For the CDR3, the DNA is TGTGCCAGCAGCTTACCCCAGGGCAACCAAGAGACCCAGTACTTC. It translates to CASSLPQGNQETQYF.

The chain couples TRBV2 to TRBJ2-3; possible D gene TRBD2, 7 bases. The CDR3 length is 13 residues. The germline V and J ends were trimmed by 8 bases and 0 bases, with 9 bases remaining between them. Germline lookup yields CDR1 SNHLY and CDR2 FYNNEI. Here the CDR3 reads CASRGASTDTQYF. The CDR3 DNA reads as TGTGCCAGCCGGGGGGCTAGCACAGATACGCAGTATTTT.